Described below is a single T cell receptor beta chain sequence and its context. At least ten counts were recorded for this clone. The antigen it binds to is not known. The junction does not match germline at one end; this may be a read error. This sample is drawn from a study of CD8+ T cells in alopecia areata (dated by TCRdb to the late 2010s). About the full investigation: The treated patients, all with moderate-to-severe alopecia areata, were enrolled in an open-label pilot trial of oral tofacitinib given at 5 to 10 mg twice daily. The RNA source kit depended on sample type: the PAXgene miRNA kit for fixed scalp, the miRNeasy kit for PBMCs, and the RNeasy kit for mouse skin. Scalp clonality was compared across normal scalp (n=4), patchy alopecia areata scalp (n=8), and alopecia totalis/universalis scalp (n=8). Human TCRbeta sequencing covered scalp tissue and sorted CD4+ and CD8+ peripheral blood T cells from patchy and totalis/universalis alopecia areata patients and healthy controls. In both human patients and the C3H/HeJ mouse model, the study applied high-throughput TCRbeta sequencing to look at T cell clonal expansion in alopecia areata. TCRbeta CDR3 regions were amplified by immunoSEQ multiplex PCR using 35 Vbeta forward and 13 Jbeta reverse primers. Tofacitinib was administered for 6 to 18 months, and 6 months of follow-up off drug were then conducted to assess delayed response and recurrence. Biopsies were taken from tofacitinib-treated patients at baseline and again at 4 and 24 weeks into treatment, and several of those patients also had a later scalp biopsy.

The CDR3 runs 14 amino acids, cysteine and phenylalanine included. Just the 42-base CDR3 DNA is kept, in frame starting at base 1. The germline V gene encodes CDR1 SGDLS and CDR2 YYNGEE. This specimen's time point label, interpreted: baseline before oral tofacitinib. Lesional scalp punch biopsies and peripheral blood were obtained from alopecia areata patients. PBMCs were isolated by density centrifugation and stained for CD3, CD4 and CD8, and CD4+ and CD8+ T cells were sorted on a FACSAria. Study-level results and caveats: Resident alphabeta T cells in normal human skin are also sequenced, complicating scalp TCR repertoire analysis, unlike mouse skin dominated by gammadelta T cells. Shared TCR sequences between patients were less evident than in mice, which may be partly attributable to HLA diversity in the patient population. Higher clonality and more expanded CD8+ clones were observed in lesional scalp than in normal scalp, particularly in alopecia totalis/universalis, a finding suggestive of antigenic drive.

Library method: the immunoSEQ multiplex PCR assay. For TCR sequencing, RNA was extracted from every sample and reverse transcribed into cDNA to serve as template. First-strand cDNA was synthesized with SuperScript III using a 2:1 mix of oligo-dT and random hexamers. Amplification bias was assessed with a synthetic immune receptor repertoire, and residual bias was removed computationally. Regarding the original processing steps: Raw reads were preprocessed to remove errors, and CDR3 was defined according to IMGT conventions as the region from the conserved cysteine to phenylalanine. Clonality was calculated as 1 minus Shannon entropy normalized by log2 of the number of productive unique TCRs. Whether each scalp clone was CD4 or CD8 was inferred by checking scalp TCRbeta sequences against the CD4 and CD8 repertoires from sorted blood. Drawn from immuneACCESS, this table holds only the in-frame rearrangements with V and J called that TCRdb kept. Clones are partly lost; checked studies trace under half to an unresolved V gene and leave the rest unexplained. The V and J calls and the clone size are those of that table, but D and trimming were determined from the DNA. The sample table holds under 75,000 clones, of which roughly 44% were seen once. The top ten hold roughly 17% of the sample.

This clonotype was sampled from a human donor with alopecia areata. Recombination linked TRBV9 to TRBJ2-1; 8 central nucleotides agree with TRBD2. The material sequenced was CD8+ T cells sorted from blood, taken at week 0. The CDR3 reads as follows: CASSVTSGYSEQFF. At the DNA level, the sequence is TGTGCCAGCAGCGTTACTAGCGGCTACAGTGAGCAGTTCTTC.